This paragraph covers one TCR beta chain sequence. Antigen unknown. This sample was included in a study of cytomegalovirus exposure and HLA in healthy donors. V was shortened by 1 base and J by 4 bases, with 16 bases between the two germline ends. Per the germline V gene, CDR1 is SGHTA and CDR2 is FQGTGA. This CDR3 has 16 amino acids. General observations from the study: With further analysis later on, most CMV-associated TCR beta chains appeared HLA-restricted. Accurate prediction of most subjects' HLA-A and HLA-B alleles from TCR beta sequences was reported.

The PCR ran on 60 Vbeta and 13 Jbeta primers. Assay used: immunoSEQ multiplex PCR; TCRdb lists only in-frame clones, some missing. Among more than 85,000 clones listed, around 72% were seen once. The source material was PBMCs. This chain uses TRBV7-3 with TRBJ1-1, with D maybe TRBD1 (6 bases). The receptor's source is a male donor in good health and CMV-seropositive. The CDR3 DNA reads TGTGCCAGCAGCTTAAGTGGACAGCTGGCAGGCACTGAAGCTTTCTTT. Translated: CASSLSGQLAGTEAFF.